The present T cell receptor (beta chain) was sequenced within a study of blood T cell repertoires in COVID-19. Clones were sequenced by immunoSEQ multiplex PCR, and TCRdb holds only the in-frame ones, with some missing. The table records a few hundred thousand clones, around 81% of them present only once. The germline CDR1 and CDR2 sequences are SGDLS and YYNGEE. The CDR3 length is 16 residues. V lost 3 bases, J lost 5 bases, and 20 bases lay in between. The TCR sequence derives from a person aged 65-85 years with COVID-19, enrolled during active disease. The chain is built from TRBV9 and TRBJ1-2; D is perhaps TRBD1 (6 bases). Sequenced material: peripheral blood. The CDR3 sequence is CASSENRDSRPYGYTF. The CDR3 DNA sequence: TGTGCCAGCAGCGAAAACAGGGATAGCCGCCCTTATGGCTACACCTTC.